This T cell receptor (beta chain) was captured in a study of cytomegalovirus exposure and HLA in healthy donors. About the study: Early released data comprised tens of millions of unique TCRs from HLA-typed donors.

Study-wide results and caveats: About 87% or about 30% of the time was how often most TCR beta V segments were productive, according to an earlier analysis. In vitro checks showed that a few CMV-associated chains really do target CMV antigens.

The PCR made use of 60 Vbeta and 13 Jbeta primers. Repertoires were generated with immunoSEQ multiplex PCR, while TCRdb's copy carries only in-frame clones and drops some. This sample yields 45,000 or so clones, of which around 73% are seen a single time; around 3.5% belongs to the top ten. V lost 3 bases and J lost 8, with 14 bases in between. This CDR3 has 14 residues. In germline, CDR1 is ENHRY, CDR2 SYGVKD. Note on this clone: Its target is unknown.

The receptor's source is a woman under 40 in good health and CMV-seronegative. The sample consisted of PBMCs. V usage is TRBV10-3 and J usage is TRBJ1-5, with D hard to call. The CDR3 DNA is TGTGCCATCAGTGATGGGAGGATTGGTGAGCCCCAGCATTTT. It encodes CAISDGRIGEPQHF.